Each of the 10 T cell receptor beta chains below was sequenced from the same sample in a study of shared clonotypes between healthy human individuals (dated by TCRdb to 2019 to 2021). The method behind the library was the immunoSEQ multiplex PCR assay. Not all clones reach the TCRdb copy of this immuneACCESS table, which keeps in-frame sequences only. Checked studies attribute under half of the gap to unresolved V genes and leave the rest unexplained. The sample includes approximately 470,000 clones, with approximately 82% observed a single time. 12% of the sample comes from the top ten. Source material: PBMCs. The receptors derive from a woman between 40 and 55 years old in good health. Some clones in this sample may be carry-over from other donors' samples.

V is TRBV7-9 and J is TRBJ2-7; tentatively, D is TRBD2 (6 bases). Germline assignment: CDR1 SEHNR and CDR2 FQNEAQ (reference sequence). CDR3 length: 15 residues. The germline V and J ends were trimmed by 1 base and 0 bases, with 10 bases remaining between them. This CDR3 is CASSLVRRGSYEQYF. The CDR3 nucleotides are TGTGCCAGCAGCTTAGTGCGGAGGGGCTCCTACGAGCAGTACTTC. Looking up the rest from reference TRBV7-9 and TRBJ2-7 gives the full variable domain: DTGVSQNPRHKITKRGQNVTFRCDPISEHNRLYWYRQTLGQGPEFLTYFQNEAQLEKSRLLSDRFSAERPKGSFSTLEIQRTEQGDSAMYLCASSLVRRGSYEQYFGPGTRLTVT.

This sequence joins TRBV7-6 and TRBJ2-7; 12 bases match TRBD2. Germline CDR1 is SGHVS and CDR2 is FNYEAQ. The ends lost 0 bases at V and 0 bases at J; junction bases unmatched: 0. CDR3 length: 16 amino acids. The CDR3 DNA reads as TGTGCCAGCAGCTTAGCGACTAGCGGGAGCTCCTACGAGCAGTACTTC. Translated: CASSLATSGSSYEQYF.

This clone was observed a single time. The J gene is TRBJ2-4, the V gene TRBV5-1; D unclear. The CDR3 spans 13 residues. Looked up from germline, CDR1 is SGHRS and CDR2 is YFSETQ. V was trimmed by 5 bases and J by 0 bases, leaving 6 bases between them. CDR3 region: CASRELAKNIQYF. In DNA, the CDR3 is TGCGCCAGCAGGGAGCTAGCCAAAAACATTCAGTACTTC.

This clone was seen many times. Other nucleotide sequences in the sample specify the same CDR3. The chain has TRBV30 and TRBJ2-7; 9 bases are shared with TRBD1. Trimming removed 8 bases from V and 7 bases from J; junction bases left unmatched: 9. This CDR3 region has 12 residues. Per the germline V gene, CDR1 is GTSNPN and CDR2 is SVGIG (reference sequence). In DNA form, the CDR3 reads TGTGCCGGGGCTGGGACAGGGTTGGAGCAGTACTTC. It encodes CAGAGTGLEQYF.

The chain has TRBV5-5 and TRBJ1-3, with 9 bases identical to TRBD1. Germline V gene sequence: CDR1 SGHKS, CDR2 YYEKEE (reference sequence). The CDR3 extends over 16 amino acids. Germline trimming cut 0 bases from V and 0 bases from J; bases unmatched to any gene: 1. The CDR3 spells CASSLDRGLSGNTIYF. CDR3 DNA sequence: TGTGCCAGCAGCTTGGACAGGGGGCTCTCTGGAAACACCATATATTTT. Complete variable domain (other parts from reference TRBV5-5 and TRBJ1-3): DAGVTQSPTHLIKTRGQQVTLRCSPISGHKSVSWYQQVLGQGPQFIFQYYEKEERGRGNFPDRFSARQFPNYSSELNVNALLLGDSALYLCASSLDRGLSGNTIYFGEGSWLTVV.

This clone was seen repeatedly, ten times or more. This chain uses TRBV7-9 with TRBJ1-2; D uncertain. The germline V and J ends were trimmed by 2 bases and 5 bases, with 6 bases remaining between them. This CDR3 contains 12 residues. Germline CDR1 and CDR2: SEHNR and FQNEAQ (reference sequence). CDR3 sequence (DNA): TGTGCCAGCAGCTTATTAGAATATGGCTACACCTTC. This sequence encodes CASSLLEYGYTF.

This sequence joins TRBV7-3 and TRBJ2-2; TRBD2 agrees at 9 bases. The germline V gene has CDR1 SGHTA and CDR2 FQGTGA. After removal of 4 bases from V and 5 bases from J, the junction contained 11 bases not matched to a gene. CDR3 length: 17 residues. In DNA, the CDR3 is TGTGCCAGCAGCTCTATTAGCGGGAGTTGGGGAACCGGGGAGCTGTTTTTT. This codes for CASSSISGSWGTGELFF.

As concerns this clone: The same CDR3 also results from other DNA sequences found in this sample. CDR3: CASSASPQETQYF. The CDR3 coding sequence is TGTGCCAGCAGCGCGTCACCCCAAGAGACCCAGTACTTC. V gene TRBV9 combines with J gene TRBJ2-5; D is uncertain. The CDR3 contains 13 residues. Looked up from germline, CDR1 is SGDLS and CDR2 is YYNGEE. The germline V and J ends were trimmed by 3 bases and 1 base, with 7 bases remaining between them.

J is TRBJ2-5 and V is TRBV7-2; D ambiguous. The CDR3 runs to 14 residues. Per germline, CDR1 SGHTA and CDR2 FQGNSA. The germline V and J ends were trimmed by 3 bases and 2 bases, with 10 bases remaining between them. CDR3 sequence (DNA): TGTGCCAGCAGCTTGGGAATCGGGCAAGAGACCCAGTACTTC. Translation: CASSLGIGQETQYF. Drawing the rest from reference TRBV7-2 and TRBJ2-5, the complete variable domain is GAGVSQSPSNKVTEKGKDVELRCDPISGHTALYWYRQSLGQGLEFLIYFQGNSAPDKSGLPSDRFSAERTGGSVSTLTIQRTQQEDSAVYLCASSLGIGQETQYFGPGTRLLVL.

The rearrangement links TRBV18 to TRBJ1-1; no reliable D call. Germline V lookup: CDR1 KGHSH, CDR2 LQKENI. V was clipped by 2 bases and J by 2 bases, with 6 bases between them. The CDR3 runs 13 residues. The CDR3 DNA sequence: TGTGCCAGCTCACCAGGGGTCAACACTGAAGCTTTCTTT. Its translation is CASSPGVNTEAFF. The whole variable domain, remainder taken from reference TRBV18 and TRBJ1-1, is NAGVMQNPRHLVRRRGQEARLRCSPMKGHSHVYWYRQLPEEGLKFMVYLQKENIIDESGMPKERFSAEFPKEGPSILRIQQVVRGDSAAYFCASSPGVNTEAFFGQGTRLTVV.